These T cell receptor beta chains were read from a single sample in a study of blood T cell repertoires in COVID-19. Clones were sequenced by immunoSEQ multiplex PCR, and TCRdb holds only the in-frame ones, with some missing. The sample includes approximately 100,000 clones, 80% to 95% seen only once; the top ten take around 6%. Specimen: peripheral blood. All receptors come from a man between 65 and 85 years old with acute or convalescent COVID-19. Both conserved end residues are part of each CDR3. The order of the fields is J gene, clone size, V gene, D gene, CDR3 protein, CDR3 DNA. D genes are given only for firm matches. Only part of the rows carry a size: once, few, many, or a class if the clone is expanded.

>TRBJ1-1|.|TRBV7-8|.
CASSLGGFTEAFF
TGTGCCAGCAGCCTCGGGGGGTTCACTGAAGCTTTCTTT
>TRBJ2-5|.|TRBV24-1|.
CATTRDGPAETQYF
TGTGCCACCACGCGGGACGGGCCTGCGGAGACCCAGTACTTC
>TRBJ2-5|.|TRBV18|TRBD2
CASSPYFGLAGGPSQETQYF
TGTGCCAGCTCCCCCTACTTCGGACTAGCGGGAGGGCCCTCCCAAGAGACCCAGTACTTC
>TRBJ1-6|.|TRBV6-5|.
CASRSGLSRSPLHF
TGTGCCAGCCGTTCGGGACTGAGTCGCTCACCCCTCCACTTT
>TRBJ1-1|.|TRBV7-9|.
CASHRWRGAMNTEAFF
TGTGCCAGCCACAGGTGGCGGGGGGCGATGAACACTGAAGCTTTCTTT
>TRBJ1-5|.|TRBV7-7|TRBD1
CASSLALLTGLKSWYQPQHF
TGTGCTAGCAGCTTAGCCCTACTGACAGGGCTGAAATCATGGTATCAGCCCCAGCATTTT
>TRBJ2-7|.|TRBV14|TRBD2
CASSPRLAGAEQYF
TGTGCCAGCAGCCCGCGACTAGCGGGAGCCGAGCAGTACTTC
>TRBJ2-7|once|TRBV3-1/TRBV3-2|TRBD1
CASSQEATGVWAFSSEQYF
TGTGCCAGCAGCCAAGAGGCGACAGGGGTTTGGGCCTTTTCTTCCGAGCAGTACTTC
>TRBJ1-5|.|TRBV30|.
CAWGVSTGPQHF
TGTGCCTGGGGGGTCAGCACAGGGCCCCAGCATTTT
>TRBJ1-1|once|TRBV4-2|.
CASSQGAAGNTEAFF
TGTGCCAGCAGCCAAGGAGCGGCAGGGAACACTGAAGCTTTCTTT
>TRBJ2-2|.|TRBV7-2|.
CASSPRRASGELFF
TGTGCCAGCAGCCCTAGGAGGGCCTCGGGGGAGCTGTTTTTT
>TRBJ2-1|.|TRBV7-9|TRBD1
CASSTGVLTFYYNEQFF
TGTGCCAGCAGCACAGGGGTGCTGACGTTCTATTACAATGAGCAGTTCTTC
>TRBJ1-3|.|TRBV18|.
CASSPSGGALAGNTIYF
TGTGCCAGCTCACCCTCGGGGGGGGCGCTGGCTGGAAACACCATATATTTT
>TRBJ1-3|.|TRBV9|.
CASSVDERGNTIYF
TGTGCCAGCAGCGTCGACGAGAGGGGAAACACCATATATTTT
>TRBJ1-1|.|TRBV3-1/TRBV3-2|.
CASSKAGGTGEAFF
TGTGCCAGCAGCAAAGCGGGGGGCACTGGTGAAGCTTTCTTT
>TRBJ1-4|.|TRBV4-3|TRBD1
CASSLGTGGEKLFF
TGCGCCAGCAGCCTCGGGACAGGGGGTGAAAAACTGTTTTTT
>TRBJ1-2|.|TRBV6-6|.
CASTLNYGYTF
TGTGCCAGCACGTTAAACTATGGCTACACCTTC
>TRBJ1-1|few|TRBV3-1/TRBV3-2|.
CASSHQGEAFF
TGTGCCAGCAGCCACCAGGGGGAAGCTTTCTTT
>TRBJ1-2|.|TRBV28|.
CASSFSSLGYTF
TGTGCCAGCAGTTTCTCGTCCCTAGGCTACACCTTC
>TRBJ2-7|.|TRBV11-2|.
CASSLAGGDEQYF
TGTGCCAGCAGCTTAGCCGGGGGTGACGAGCAGTACTTC
>TRBJ2-3|once|TRBV11-2|TRBD2
CASSLGLAGITDTQYF
TGTGCCAGCAGCTTAGGACTAGCGGGGATCACAGATACGCAGTATTTT
>TRBJ2-1|few|TRBV7-9|.
CAIVHLYNEQFF
TGTGCCATCGTACACCTCTACAATGAGCAGTTCTTC
>TRBJ1-3|.|TRBV21-1|.
CASSLRDRSDCCSGNTIYF
TGTGCCAGCTCGCTCCGGGACAGGTCAGACTGTTGCTCTGGAAACACCATATATTTT
>TRBJ1-1|few|TRBV2|.
CASSSRAVNTEAFF
TGTGCCAGCAGCTCCAGGGCGGTGAACACTGAAGCTTTCTTT
>TRBJ2-7|.|TRBV6-2/TRBV6-3|TRBD2
CASSYARGIPTLAGLAYEQYF
TGTGCCAGCAGTTACGCCCGGGGGATCCCTACACTAGCGGGGTTGGCCTACGAGCAGTACTTC
>TRBJ1-2|.|TRBV18|.
CASTPRAGDYGYTF
TGTGCCAGCACGCCCAGGGCAGGGGACTATGGCTACACCTTC
>TRBJ2-1|.|TRBV5-1|.
CASSLGGGPYNEQFF
TGCGCCAGCAGCTTGGGGGGGGGCCCCTACAATGAGCAGTTCTTC
>TRBJ2-3|once|TRBV11-2|TRBD2
CASAGTRLSDTQYF
TGTGCCAGCGCCGGGACTAGACTTTCGGATACGCAGTATTTT
>TRBJ2-6|.|TRBV4-1|.
CASSRERVSGANVLTF
TGCGCCAGCAGTCGAGAGAGGGTATCTGGGGCCAACGTCCTGACTTTC
>TRBJ2-7|.|TRBV6-5|TRBD2
CASSYRSGRSYEQYF
TGTGCCAGCAGTTACCGTAGCGGGAGATCCTACGAGCAGTACTTC
>TRBJ1-1|.|TRBV9|TRBD1
CASRALTGGGEAFF
TGTGCCAGCAGGGCCCTAACAGGGGGCGGGGAGGCTTTCTTT
>TRBJ1-1|few|TRBV7-9|.
CASSLTGIAKTFF
TGTGCCAGCAGCTTAACGGGTATCGCTAAAACTTTCTTT
>TRBJ2-7|.|TRBV27|TRBD2
CASRVTGGDEQYF
TGTGCCAGCAGGGTTACGGGGGGGGACGAGCAGTACTTC
>TRBJ1-1|.|TRBV28|TRBD1
CASTSGQGNTEAFF
TGTGCCAGCACGTCGGGACAGGGGAACACTGAAGCTTTCTTT
>TRBJ2-7|once|TRBV19|.
CASMGGPKYEQYF
TGTGCCAGTATGGGAGGACCGAAGTACGAGCAGTACTTC
>TRBJ2-7|.|TRBV9|TRBD2
CASSVDLAEIYEQYF
TGTGCCAGCAGCGTAGACCTAGCGGAGATCTACGAGCAGTACTTC